This T cell receptor beta chain is from a study of technical replicates of blood from a few donors listed by TCRdb under 2017. Counted from cysteine to phenylalanine, this CDR3 has 12 amino acids. The sequence is cut down to CDR3 DNA, 36 bases in frame from base 1. Sequences SQVTM (CDR1) and ANQGSEA (CDR2) are obtained from the germline V gene. V is reduced by 4 bases and J by 1 base, leaving a spacing of 7 bases between them. The method was the immunoSEQ multiplex PCR assay. In its TCRdb copy, this immuneACCESS table keeps in-frame sequences only and misses some clones. Where compared with another copy, unresolved V genes explain less than half of these, and the others have no known cause. The sample records 70,000 to 90,000 clones, roughly 92% of which are singletons. Around 0.25% of the sample comes from the top ten. This clone was observed a few times. Its antigen remains unidentified. One base away there is no much larger clone; base qualities are not given.

The source of this sequence is a human donor in good health. The chain is made from TRBV29-1 and TRBJ1-1; no D segment can be confidently identified. Sequenced input: T cells isolated from PBMCs. The encoded CDR3 is CSVVWANTEAFF. The DNA reads as follows: TGCAGCGTTGTATGGGCGAACACTGAAGCTTTCTTT.